This T cell receptor beta chain originates from a study of blood T cell repertoires in COVID-19. Clones were read by immunoSEQ multiplex PCR, and TCRdb kept only the in-frame ones, dropping some. The sample lists about 34,000 clones; roughly 85% were seen once. This clone came up a few times. The sample taken for sequencing was peripheral blood. This TCR derives from a woman aged 60-75 years with active COVID-19.

This CDR3 is CASSLGGLAINEQFF. The CDR3 nucleotides are TGTGCCAGCTCCCTAGGGGGACTAGCGATCAATGAGCAGTTCTTC. The rearrangement joins TRBV18 to TRBJ2-1; 10 bases are a match to TRBD2. The V gene end was trimmed by 6 bases and the J gene end by 6 bases; junction bases not matched to a gene: 8. In germline, CDR1 is KGHSH, CDR2 LQKENI. This CDR3 has 15 residues.